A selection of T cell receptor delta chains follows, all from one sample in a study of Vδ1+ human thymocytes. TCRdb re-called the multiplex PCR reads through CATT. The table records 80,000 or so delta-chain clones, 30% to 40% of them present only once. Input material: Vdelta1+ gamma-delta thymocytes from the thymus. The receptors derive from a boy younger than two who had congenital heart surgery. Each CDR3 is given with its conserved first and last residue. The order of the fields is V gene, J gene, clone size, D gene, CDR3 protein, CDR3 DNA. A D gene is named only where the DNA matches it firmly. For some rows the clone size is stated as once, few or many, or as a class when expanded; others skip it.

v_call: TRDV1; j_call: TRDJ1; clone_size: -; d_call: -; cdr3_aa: CALGEHLPTGDTLSTDKLIF; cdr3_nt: TGTGCTCTTGGGGAACACCTTCCTACGGGGGATACGCTTTCCACCGATAAACTCATCTTT
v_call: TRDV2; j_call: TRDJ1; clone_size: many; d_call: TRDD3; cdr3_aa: CACDVLPLLFLTGGQPYTDKLIF; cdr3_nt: TGTGCCTGTGACGTTCTTCCCCTCCTTTTCCTGACTGGGGGCCAACCCTACACCGATAAACTCATCTTT
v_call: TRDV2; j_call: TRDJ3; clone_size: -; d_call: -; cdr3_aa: CACDANTFWGMGGSSWDTRQMFF; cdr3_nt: TGTGCCTGTGACGCCAACACCTTTTGGGGTATGGGGGGTAGCTCCTGGGACACCCGACAGATGTTTTTC
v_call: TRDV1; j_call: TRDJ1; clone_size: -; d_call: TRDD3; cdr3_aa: CALGEPTDWGFYPDKLIF; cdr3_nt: TGTGCTCTTGGGGAACCTACCGACTGGGGATTTTACCCCGATAAACTCATCTTT
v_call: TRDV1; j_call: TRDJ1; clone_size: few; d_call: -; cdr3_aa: CALGELPPVPTDKLIF; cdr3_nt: TGTGCTCTTGGGGAACTCCCTCCGGTGCCCACCGATAAACTCATCTTT
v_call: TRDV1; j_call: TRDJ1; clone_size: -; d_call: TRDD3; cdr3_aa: CALGKIRTGGSHTDKLIF; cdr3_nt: TGTGCTCTTGGAAAAATACGTACTGGGGGCTCCCACACCGATAAACTCATCTTT
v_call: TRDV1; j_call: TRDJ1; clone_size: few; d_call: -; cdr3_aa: CALGAPAFLPLLGERTVGDKLIF; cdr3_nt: TGTGCTCTTGGGGCCCCGGCCTTCCTACCCTTACTGGGGGAGCGGACGGTGGGCGATAAACTCATCTTT
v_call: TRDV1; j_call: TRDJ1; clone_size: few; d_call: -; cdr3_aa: CALTNAFLPWGIVDTDKLIF; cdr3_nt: TGTGCTCTCACGAACGCCTTCCTACCCTGGGGGATCGTAGACACCGATAAACTCATCTTT
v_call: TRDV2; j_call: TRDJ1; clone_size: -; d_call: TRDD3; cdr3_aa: CACATVLGWGITVYTDKLIF; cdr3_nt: TGTGCCTGTGCCACCGTCCTCGGCTGGGGGATAACCGTTTACACCGATAAACTCATCTTT
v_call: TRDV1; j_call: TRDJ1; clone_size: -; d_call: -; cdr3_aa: CALGEQTVSFWKGHKLIF; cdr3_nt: TGTGCTCTTGGGGAACAAACGGTCAGTTTCTGGAAGGGACATAAACTCATCTTT
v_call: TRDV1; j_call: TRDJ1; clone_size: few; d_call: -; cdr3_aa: CALGAPPAFLILGADKLIF; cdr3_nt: TGTGCTCTTGGGGCCCCCCCGGCCTTCCTTATTCTGGGGGCCGATAAACTCATCTTT
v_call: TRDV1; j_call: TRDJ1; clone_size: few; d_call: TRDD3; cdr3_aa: CALGERRPPFSLGGYRTDKLIF; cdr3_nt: TGTGCTCTTGGGGAAAGACGGCCCCCCTTTTCGCTTGGGGGATACCGGACCGATAAACTCATCTTT
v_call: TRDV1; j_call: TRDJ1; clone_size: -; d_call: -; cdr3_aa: CALGERFLGAHRNDKLIF; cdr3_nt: TGTGCTCTTGGGGAACGGTTTTTGGGAGCCCATCGTAATGATAAACTCATCTTT
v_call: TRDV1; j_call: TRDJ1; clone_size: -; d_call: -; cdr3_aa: CALGELGIPTWDWGSRQEGTDKLIF; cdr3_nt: TGTGCTCTTGGGGAACTGGGGATTCCTACATGGGACTGGGGGTCCCGCCAAGAGGGAACCGATAAACTCATCTTT
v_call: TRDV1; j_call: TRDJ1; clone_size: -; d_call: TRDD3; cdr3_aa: CALGESMSRGIRESGTDKLIF; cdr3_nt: TGTGCTCTTGGGGAAAGCATGTCGAGGGGGATACGCGAGTCGGGGACCGATAAACTCATCTTT
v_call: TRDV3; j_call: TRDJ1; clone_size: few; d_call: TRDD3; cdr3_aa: CAFRLNGRGLLGVYTDKLIF; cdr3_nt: TGTGCCTTCCGGCTCAACGGCCGTGGGTTACTGGGGGTTTACACCGATAAACTCATCTTT
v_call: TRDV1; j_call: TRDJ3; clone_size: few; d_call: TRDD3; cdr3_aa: CALGVPFPSGGWGIYPWDTRQMFF; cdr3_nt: TGTGCTCTTGGGGTTCCCTTCCCCTCCGGAGGGTGGGGGATATATCCCTGGGACACCCGACAGATGTTTTTC
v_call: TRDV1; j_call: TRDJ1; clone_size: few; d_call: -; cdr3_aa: CALGYSPTPRNTDKLIF; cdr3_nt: TGTGCTCTTGGTTATTCCCCGACTCCCCGGAACACCGATAAACTCATCTTT
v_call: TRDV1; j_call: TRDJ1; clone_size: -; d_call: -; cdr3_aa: CALGSYLPIGELIF; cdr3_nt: TGTGCTCTTGGGTCGTACCTACCCATAGGGGAACTCATCTTT
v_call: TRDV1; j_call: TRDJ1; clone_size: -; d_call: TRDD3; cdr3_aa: CALVPGVLGDRPDKLIF; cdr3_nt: TGTGCTCTTGTCCCTGGAGTACTGGGGGATCGACCCGATAAACTCATCTTT
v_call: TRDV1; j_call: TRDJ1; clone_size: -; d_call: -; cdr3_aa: CALGELVPPPGYTDKLIF; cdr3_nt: TGTGCTCTTGGGGAACTAGTCCCCCCCCCAGGGTACACCGATAAACTCATCTTT
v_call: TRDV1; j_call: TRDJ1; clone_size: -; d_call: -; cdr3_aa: CALGEWRSNRPSKFRYTDKLIF; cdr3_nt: TGTGCTCTTGGGGAATGGAGATCGAATCGGCCTTCGAAGTTTAGGTACACCGATAAACTCATCTTT
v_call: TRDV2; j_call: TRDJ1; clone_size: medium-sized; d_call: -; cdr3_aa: CACDTTPRTDKLIF; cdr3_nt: TGTGCCTGTGACACCACCCCACGCACCGATAAACTCATCTTT
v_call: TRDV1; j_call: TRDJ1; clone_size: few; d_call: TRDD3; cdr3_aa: CALGVCPYWGIRAKTDKLIF; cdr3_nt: TGTGCTCTTGGGGTCTGCCCGTACTGGGGGATACGTGCGAAAACCGATAAACTCATCTTT
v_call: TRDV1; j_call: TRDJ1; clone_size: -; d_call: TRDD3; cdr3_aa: CARGELVLPIVLRTLSGGPKGFSDKLIF; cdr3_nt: TGTGCTCGTGGGGAACTTGTCCTCCCTATCGTCCTACGAACCTTATCTGGGGGACCCAAGGGGTTCTCCGATAAACTCATCTTT
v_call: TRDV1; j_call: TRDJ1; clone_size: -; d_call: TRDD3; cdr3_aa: CALHYITSNAGGYRADKLIF; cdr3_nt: TGTGCTCTGCACTACATCACTTCCAATGCTGGGGGATACAGGGCAGATAAACTCATCTTT
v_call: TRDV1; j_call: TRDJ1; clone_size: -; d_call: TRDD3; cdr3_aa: CALGESRLYWGMTTDKLIF; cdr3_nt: TGTGCTCTTGGGGAATCCCGCCTTTACTGGGGGATGACCACCGATAAACTCATCTTT
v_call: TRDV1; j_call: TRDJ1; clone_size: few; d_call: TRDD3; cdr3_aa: CALGEQCVKSWGPSLTDKLIF; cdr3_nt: TGTGCTCTTGGGGAACAGTGCGTCAAAAGCTGGGGGCCTTCTTTGACCGATAAACTCATCTTT
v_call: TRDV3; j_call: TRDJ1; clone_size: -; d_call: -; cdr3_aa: CAFCPYPPRGTDKLIF; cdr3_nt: TGTGCCTTTTGCCCGTACCCTCCGCGGGGGACCGATAAACTCATCTTT
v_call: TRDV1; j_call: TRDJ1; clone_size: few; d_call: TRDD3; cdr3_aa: CALGEDETGDTGTDKLIF; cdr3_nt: TGTGCTCTTGGGGAAGATGAGACGGGGGATACGGGGACCGATAAACTCATCTTT
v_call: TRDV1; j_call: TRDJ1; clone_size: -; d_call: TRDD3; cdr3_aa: CALGETRCRGIRADKLIF; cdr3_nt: TGTGCTCTTGGGGAGACCCGTTGCAGGGGGATACGCGCAGATAAACTCATCTTT
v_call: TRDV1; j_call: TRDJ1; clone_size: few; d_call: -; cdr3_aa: CALGEGLVGGYTDKLIF; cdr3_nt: TGTGCTCTTGGGGAAGGGCTCGTCGGTGGGTACACCGATAAACTCATCTTT
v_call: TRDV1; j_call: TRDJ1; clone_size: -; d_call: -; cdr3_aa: CALGALLPTVVGDTDKLIF; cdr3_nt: TGTGCTCTTGGGGCCCTACTTCCTACCGTGGTGGGGGATACCGATAAACTCATCTTT
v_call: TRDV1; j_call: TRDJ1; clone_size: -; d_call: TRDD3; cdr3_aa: CALGELRGGHLPRGLGEDRGTDKLIF; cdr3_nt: TGTGCTCTTGGGGAACTCCGGGGGGGCCACCTTCCTCGAGGACTGGGGGAAGACCGGGGGACCGATAAACTCATCTTT
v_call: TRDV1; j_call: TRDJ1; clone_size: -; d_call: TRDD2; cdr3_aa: CALGEPFLPHWGPPAADKLIF; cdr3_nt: TGTGCTCTTGGGGAGCCCTTCCTACCCCACTGGGGTCCTCCGGCGGCCGATAAACTCATCTTT
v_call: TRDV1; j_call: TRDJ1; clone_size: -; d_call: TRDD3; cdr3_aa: CALGKTFLLPILGDSSNTDKLIF; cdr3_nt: TGTGCTCTTGGGAAGACCTTCCTACTCCCTATACTGGGGGATAGCTCTAACACCGATAAACTCATCTTT
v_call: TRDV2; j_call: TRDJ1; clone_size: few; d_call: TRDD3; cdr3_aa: CASWLGDTLDKLIF; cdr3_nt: TGTGCCAGCTGGTTGGGGGATACGCTCGATAAACTCATCTTT
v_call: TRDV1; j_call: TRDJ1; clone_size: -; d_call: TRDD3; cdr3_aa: CALGEIPSGGYTDKLIF; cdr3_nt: TGTGCTCTTGGGGAAATCCCCTCTGGGGGGTACACCGATAAACTCATCTTT
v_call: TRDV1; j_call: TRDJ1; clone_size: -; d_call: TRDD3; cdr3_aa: CALGELADFPNHWGTLRLIF; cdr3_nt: TGTGCTCTTGGGGAGCTAGCCGATTTTCCCAACCACTGGGGAACCCTGAGACTCATCTTT
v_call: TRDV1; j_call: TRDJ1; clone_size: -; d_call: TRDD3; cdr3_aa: CALGDRLPTGGGYGATDKLIF; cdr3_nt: TGTGCTCTTGGGGACCGCCTTCCTACCGGTGGGGGATACGGGGCCACCGATAAACTCATCTTT
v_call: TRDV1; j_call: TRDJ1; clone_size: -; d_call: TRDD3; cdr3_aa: CALGEDPFSSLLGVMVLPKGELPDKLIF; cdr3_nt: TGTGCTCTTGGGGAAGATCCCTTTTCCTCCCTACTGGGGGTCATGGTGTTACCCAAGGGGGAGCTACCGGATAAACTCATCTTT
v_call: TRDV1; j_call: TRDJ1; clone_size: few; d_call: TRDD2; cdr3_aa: CALGEQSPFLRQGYTDKLIF; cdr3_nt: TGTGCTCTTGGGGAGCAGAGCCCTTTCCTACGTCAGGGATACACCGATAAACTCATCTTT
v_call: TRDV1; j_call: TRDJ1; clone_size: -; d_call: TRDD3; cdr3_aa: CALGELYTPSYWGIRTDKLIF; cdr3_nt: TGTGCTCTTGGGGAACTTTACACCCCATCGTACTGGGGGATTCGGACCGATAAACTCATCTTT